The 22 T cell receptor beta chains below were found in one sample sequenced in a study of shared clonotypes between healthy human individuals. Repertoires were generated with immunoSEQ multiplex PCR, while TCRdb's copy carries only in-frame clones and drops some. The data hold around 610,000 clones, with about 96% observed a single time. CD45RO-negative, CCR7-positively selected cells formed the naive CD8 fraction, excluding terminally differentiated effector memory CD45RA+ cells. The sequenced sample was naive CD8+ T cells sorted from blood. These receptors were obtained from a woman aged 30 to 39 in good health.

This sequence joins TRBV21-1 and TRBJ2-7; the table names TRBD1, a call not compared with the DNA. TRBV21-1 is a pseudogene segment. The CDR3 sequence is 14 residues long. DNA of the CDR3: TGTGCCAGCAGTTGGACAGGGAGTTACTACGAGCAGTACTTC. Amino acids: CASSWTGSYYEQYF.

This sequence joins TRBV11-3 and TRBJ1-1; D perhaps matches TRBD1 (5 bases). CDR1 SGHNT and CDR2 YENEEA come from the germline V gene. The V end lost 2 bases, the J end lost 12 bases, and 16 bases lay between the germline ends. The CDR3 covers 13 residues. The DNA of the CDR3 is TGTGCCAGCAGCTTAAACCAGAGGGACGGGCCTTTCTTT. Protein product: CASSLNQRDGPFF.

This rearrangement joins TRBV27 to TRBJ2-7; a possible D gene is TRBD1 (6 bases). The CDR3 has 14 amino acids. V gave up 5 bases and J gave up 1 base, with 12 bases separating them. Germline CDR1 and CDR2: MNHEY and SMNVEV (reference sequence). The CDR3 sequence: CASSDRIGSYEQYF. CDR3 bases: TGTGCCAGCAGTGACAGGATAGGGTCCTACGAGCAGTACTTC.

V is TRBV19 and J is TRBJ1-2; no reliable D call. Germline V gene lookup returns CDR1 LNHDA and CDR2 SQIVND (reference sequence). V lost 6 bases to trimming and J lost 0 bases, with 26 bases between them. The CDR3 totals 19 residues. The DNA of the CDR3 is TGTGCCAGTAGCACTGAGACCTGGATGGTGGACGTGTCTAACTATGGCTACACCTTC. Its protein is CASSTETWMVDVSNYGYTF. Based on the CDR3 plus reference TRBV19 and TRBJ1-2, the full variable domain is DGGITQSPKYLFRKEGQNVTLSCEQNLNHDAMYWYRQDPGQGLRLIYYSQIVNDFQKGDIAEGYSVSREKKESFPLTVTSAQKNPTAFYLCASSTETWMVDVSNYGYTFGSGTRLTVV.

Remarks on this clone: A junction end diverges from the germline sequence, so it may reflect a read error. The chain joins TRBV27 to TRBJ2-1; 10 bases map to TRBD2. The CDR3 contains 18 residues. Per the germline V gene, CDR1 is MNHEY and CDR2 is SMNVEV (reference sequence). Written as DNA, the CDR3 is TGTGCCAGCAGTCTATCCCCCCCAGGGACTAGCGCCCACAATGAGCAGTTCTTC. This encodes CASSLSPPGTSAHNEQFF.

In nucleotides, the CDR3 is TGTGCCAGCAGCTTAAGTAGAGCGGGAGACTACGAGCAGTACTTC. It translates to CASSLSRAGDYEQYF. This chain uses TRBV7-2 with TRBJ2-7, with 8 nucleotides matching TRBD2. The V segment lost 2 bases and the J segment 3 bases; nucleotides outside the gene matches: 6. The CDR3 runs to 15 residues. Germline V gene lookup returns CDR1 SGHTA and CDR2 FQGNSA.

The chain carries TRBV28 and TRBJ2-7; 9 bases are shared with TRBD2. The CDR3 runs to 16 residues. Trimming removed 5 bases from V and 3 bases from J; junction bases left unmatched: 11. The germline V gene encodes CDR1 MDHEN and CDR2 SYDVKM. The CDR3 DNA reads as TGTGCCAGCAGTCCCAGTAGCGGGAGAGGGTACTACGAGCAGTACTTC. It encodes CASSPSSGRGYYEQYF. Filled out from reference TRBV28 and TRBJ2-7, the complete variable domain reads DVKVTQSSRYLVKRTGEKVFLECVQDMDHENMFWYRQDPGLGLRLIYFSYDVKMKEKGDIPEGYSVSREKKERFSLILESASTNQTSMYLCASSPSSGRGYYEQYFGPGTRLTVT.

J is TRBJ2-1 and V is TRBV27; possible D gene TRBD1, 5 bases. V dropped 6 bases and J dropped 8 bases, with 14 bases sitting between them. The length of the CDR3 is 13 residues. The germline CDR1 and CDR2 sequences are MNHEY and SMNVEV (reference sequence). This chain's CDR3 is CASRSTGADEQFF. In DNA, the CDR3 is TGTGCCAGCAGATCCACAGGAGCCGATGAGCAGTTCTTC.

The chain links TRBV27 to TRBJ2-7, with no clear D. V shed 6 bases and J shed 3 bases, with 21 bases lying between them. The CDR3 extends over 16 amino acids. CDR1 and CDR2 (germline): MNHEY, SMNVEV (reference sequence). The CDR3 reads CASSSGLPPAGYEQYF. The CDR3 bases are TGTGCCAGCAGCTCGGGCCTCCCCCCGGCAGGCTACGAGCAGTACTTC.

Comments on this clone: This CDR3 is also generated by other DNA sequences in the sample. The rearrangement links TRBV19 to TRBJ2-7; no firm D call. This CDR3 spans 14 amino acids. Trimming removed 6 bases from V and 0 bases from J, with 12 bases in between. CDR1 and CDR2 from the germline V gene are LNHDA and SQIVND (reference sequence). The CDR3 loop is CASSPGLSSYEQYF. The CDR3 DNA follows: TGTGCCAGTAGCCCTGGGTTAAGCTCCTACGAGCAGTACTTC.

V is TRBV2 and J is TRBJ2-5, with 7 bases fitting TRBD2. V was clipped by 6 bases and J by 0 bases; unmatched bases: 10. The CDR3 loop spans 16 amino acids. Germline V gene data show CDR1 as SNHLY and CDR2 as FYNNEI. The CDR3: CASSGLFLADQETQYF. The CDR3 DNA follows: TGTGCCAGCAGCGGACTTTTTCTAGCGGACCAAGAGACCCAGTACTTC.

CDR3 region: CASSGMDSEAFF. The DNA for the CDR3 is TGTGCCAGCAGTGGTATGGACAGTGAAGCTTTCTTT. The chain couples TRBV25-1 to TRBJ1-1, with D possibly matching TRBD1 (6 bases). V was trimmed by 4 bases and J by 7 bases, leaving 10 bases between them. CDR1 is MGHDK, CDR2 SYGVNS, per germline. The CDR3 spans 12 residues.

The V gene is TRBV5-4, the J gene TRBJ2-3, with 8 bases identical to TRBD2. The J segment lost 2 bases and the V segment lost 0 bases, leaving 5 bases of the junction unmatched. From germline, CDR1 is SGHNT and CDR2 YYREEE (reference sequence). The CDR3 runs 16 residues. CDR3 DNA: TGTGCCAGCAGCTTGGGACTAGCGCCCATCACAGATACGCAGTATTTT. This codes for CASSLGLAPITDTQYF.

CDR3 coding DNA: TGCGCCAGCAGCTTGATGGGACATGGGGTCTCTGGAAACACCATATATTTT. Its protein product is CASSLMGHGVSGNTIYF. The V call is TRBV5-1, the J call TRBJ1-3; a weak D match, TRBD1 (6 bases). Trimming removed 1 base from V and 0 bases from J, with 14 bases in between. The CDR3 loop spans 17 amino acids. Per the germline V gene, CDR1 is SGHRS and CDR2 is YFSETQ.

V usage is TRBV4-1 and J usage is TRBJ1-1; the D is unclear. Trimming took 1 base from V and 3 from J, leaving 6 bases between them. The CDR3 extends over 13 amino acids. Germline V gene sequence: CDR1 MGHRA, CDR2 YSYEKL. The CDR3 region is CASSQGPYTEAFF. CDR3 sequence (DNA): TGCGCCAGCAGCCAAGGTCCCTACACTGAAGCTTTCTTT.

CDR3: CASTPAGGNEQFF. The CDR3 DNA is TGTGCCAGCACCCCAGCGGGAGGCAATGAGCAGTTCTTC. The chain has TRBV27 and TRBJ2-1; 9 bases fit TRBD2. Looked up from germline, CDR1 is MNHEY and CDR2 is SMNVEV (reference sequence). CDR3 length: 13 residues. V dropped 7 bases and J dropped 6; count of bases not matched to a gene: 4.

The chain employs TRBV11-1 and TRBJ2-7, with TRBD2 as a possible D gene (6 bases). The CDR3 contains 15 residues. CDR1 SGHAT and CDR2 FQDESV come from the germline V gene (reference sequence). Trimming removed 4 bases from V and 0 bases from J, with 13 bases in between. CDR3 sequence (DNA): TGTGCCAGCAGCTCCATAGCGGAAAGCTCCTACGAGCAGTACTTC. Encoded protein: CASSSIAESSYEQYF. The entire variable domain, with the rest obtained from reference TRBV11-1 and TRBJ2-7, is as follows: EAEVAQSPRYKITEKSQAVAFWCDPISGHATLYWYRQILGQGPELLVQFQDESVVDDSQLPKDRFSAERLKGVDSTLKIQPAELGDSAMYLCASSSIAESSYEQYFGPGTRLTVT.

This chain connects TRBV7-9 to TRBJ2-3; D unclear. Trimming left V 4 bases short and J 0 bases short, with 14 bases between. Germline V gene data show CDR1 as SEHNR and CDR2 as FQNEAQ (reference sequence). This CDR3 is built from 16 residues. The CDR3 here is CASSWPSASSTDTQYF. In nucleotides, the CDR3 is TGTGCCAGCAGCTGGCCTTCCGCCTCTAGCACAGATACGCAGTATTTT.

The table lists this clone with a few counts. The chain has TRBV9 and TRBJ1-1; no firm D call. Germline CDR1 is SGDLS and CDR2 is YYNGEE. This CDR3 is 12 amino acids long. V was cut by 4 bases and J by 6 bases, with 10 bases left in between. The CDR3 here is CASSPHPAEAFF. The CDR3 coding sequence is TGTGCCAGCAGCCCCCATCCAGCTGAAGCTTTCTTT.

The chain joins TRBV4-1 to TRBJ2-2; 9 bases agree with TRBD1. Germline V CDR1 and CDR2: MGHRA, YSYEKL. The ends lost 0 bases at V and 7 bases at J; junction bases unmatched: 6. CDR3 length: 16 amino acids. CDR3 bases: TGCGCCAGCAGCCAAGATAGGGACAGGGCGGGCGGGGAGCTGTTTTTT. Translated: CASSQDRDRAGGELFF.

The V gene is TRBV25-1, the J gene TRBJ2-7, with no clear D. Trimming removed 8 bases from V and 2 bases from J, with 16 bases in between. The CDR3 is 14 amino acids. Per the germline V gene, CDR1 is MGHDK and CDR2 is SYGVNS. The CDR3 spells CASDRSEVTYEQYF. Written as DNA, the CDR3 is TGTGCCAGCGATCGGTCAGAGGTCACCTACGAGCAGTACTTC.

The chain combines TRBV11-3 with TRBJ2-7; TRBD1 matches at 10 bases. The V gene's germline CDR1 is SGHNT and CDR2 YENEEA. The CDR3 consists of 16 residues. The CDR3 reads CASSSPSGTGDPDLRV. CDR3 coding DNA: TGTGCCAGCAGCTCGCCTTCCGGGACAGGGGACCCTGATTTACGGGTC.